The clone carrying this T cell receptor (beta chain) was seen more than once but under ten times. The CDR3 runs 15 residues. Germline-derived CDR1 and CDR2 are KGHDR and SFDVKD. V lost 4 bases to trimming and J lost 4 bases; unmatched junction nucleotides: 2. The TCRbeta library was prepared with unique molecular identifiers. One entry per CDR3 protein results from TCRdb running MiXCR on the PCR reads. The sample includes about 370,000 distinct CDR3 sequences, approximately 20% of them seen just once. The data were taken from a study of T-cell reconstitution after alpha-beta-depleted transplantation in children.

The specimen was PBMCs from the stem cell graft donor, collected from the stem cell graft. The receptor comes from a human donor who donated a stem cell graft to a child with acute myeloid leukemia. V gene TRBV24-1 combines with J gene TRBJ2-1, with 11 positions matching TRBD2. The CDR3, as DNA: TGTGCCACCAGTGAAGGGACTAGCGGTTACAATGAGCAGTTCTTC. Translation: CATSEGTSGYNEQFF.